A selection of T cell receptor beta chains follows, all from one sample in a study of shared clonotypes between healthy human individuals. The method was immunoSEQ multiplex PCR; TCRdb's version includes in-frame clones alone and lacks a portion of them. The sample holds about 1.5 million clones; 95% to 99% are singletons and the top ten take roughly 0.45%. The specimen was naive CD4+ T cells sorted from blood. These receptor sequences come from a man younger than 40 in good health. Both conserved end residues are part of each CDR3. A D gene is named only where the DNA matches it firmly. Size tells how often a clone was seen (once, few, many) or the class of an expanded clone, and some rows leave it out.

V,size,J,D,CDR3,DNA
TRBV18,.,TRBJ2-7,TRBD2,CASSPPGLAGMGAYEQYF,TGTGCCAGCTCACCACCAGGACTAGCGGGAATGGGGGCGTACGAGCAGTACTTC
TRBV6-4,.,TRBJ2-2,.,CASRNDATGELFF,TGTGCCAGCAGAAATGATGCTACCGGGGAGCTGTTTTTT
TRBV18,.,TRBJ2-7,TRBD2,CASSVGTSVYSGYEQYF,TGTGCCAGCTCGGTTGGGACTAGCGTTTATTCTGGCTACGAGCAGTACTTC
TRBV29-1,.,TRBJ2-3,TRBD2,CSVAGRVVDTQYF,TGCAGTGTAGCAGGGAGGGTAGTAGATACGCAGTATTTT
TRBV27,.,TRBJ2-3,TRBD2,CASSLLAGGTDTQYF,TGTGCCAGCAGTTTACTAGCGGGAGGGACAGATACGCAGTATTTT
TRBV28,.,TRBJ2-7,.,CASGRDYEQYF,TGTGCCAGCGGCAGGGACTACGAGCAGTACTTC
TRBV28,.,TRBJ1-2,.,CASSLDSDYGYTF,TGTGCCAGCAGCTTGGACAGTGACTATGGCTACACCTTC
TRBV6-1,.,TRBJ2-1,.,CASSIVRVNEQFF,TGTGCCAGCAGTATAGTCAGGGTCAATGAGCAGTTCTTC
TRBV4-3,.,TRBJ2-7,.,CASSQDLREARYEQYF,TGCGCCAGCAGCCAAGATTTGAGGGAGGCCCGATACGAGCAGTACTTC
TRBV7-9,.,TRBJ2-2,TRBD2,CASSPVRLAGGGNTGELFF,TGTGCCAGCAGCCCCGTCAGACTAGCGGGAGGCGGGAACACCGGGGAGCTGTTTTTT
TRBV10-3,once,TRBJ1-1,.,CAIRMLGGDSEAFF,TGTGCCATCAGGATGCTCGGGGGGGACTCTGAAGCTTTCTTT
TRBV29-1,.,TRBJ2-5,.,CSGGQKVGETQYF,TGCAGCGGAGGACAAAAGGTGGGGGAGACCCAGTACTTC
TRBV2,few,TRBJ2-7,TRBD1,CASRDRVYEQYF,TGTGCCAGCCGAGACAGGGTCTACGAGCAGTACTTC
TRBV29-1,.,TRBJ2-2,.,CSVRGRGNTGELFF,TGCAGCGTCCGAGGGCGCGGGAACACCGGGGAGCTGTTTTTT
TRBV4-3,.,TRBJ2-7,TRBD1,CASSQSAGTGAYEQYF,TGCGCCAGCAGCCAATCAGCCGGGACAGGAGCCTACGAGCAGTACTTC
TRBV29-1,.,TRBJ1-1,.,CSVGTRIGQNTEAFF,TGCAGCGTTGGCACGCGAATCGGCCAGAACACTGAAGCTTTCTTT
TRBV11-2,.,TRBJ2-7,TRBD1,CASSTYRDRVYHEQYF,TGTGCCAGCAGCACATACCGGGACAGGGTATACCACGAGCAGTACTTC
TRBV5-5,.,TRBJ1-4,.,CASSTGYRDEKLFF,TGTGCCAGCAGTACAGGGTATCGGGATGAAAAACTGTTTTTT
TRBV5-1,once,TRBJ1-5,.,CASSLDSRNQPQHF,TGCGCCAGCAGCTTGGACAGTCGAAATCAGCCCCAGCATTTT
TRBV5-1,.,TRBJ2-7,TRBD1,CASSRPGQGHEQYF,TGCGCCAGCAGCCGGCCGGGACAGGGCCACGAGCAGTACTTC
TRBV6-1,.,TRBJ2-5,TRBD1,CASSLRTGGSETQYF,TGTGCCAGCAGTCTGCGTACAGGGGGCAGTGAGACCCAGTACTTC
TRBV28,once,TRBJ2-5,.,CASRLDRWETQYF,TGTGCCAGCAGGCTCGACCGTTGGGAGACCCAGTACTTC